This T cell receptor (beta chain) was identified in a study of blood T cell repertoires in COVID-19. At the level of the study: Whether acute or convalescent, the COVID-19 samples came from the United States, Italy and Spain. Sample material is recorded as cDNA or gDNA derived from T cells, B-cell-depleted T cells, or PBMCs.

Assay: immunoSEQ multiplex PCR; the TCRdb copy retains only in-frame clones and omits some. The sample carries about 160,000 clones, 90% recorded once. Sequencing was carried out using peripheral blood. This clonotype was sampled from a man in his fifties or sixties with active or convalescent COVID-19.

The CDR3 region is CASSGNWGTDEKLFF. The CDR3 DNA reads as TGTGCCAGCAGTGGGAATTGGGGGACAGATGAAAAACTGTTTTTT. This chain uses TRBV2 with TRBJ1-4; TRBD1 matches 7 bases. This CDR3 contains 15 residues. Germline V gene sequence: CDR1 SNHLY, CDR2 FYNNEI. Trimming cost V 4 bases and J 6 bases; bases outside gene matches: 8.